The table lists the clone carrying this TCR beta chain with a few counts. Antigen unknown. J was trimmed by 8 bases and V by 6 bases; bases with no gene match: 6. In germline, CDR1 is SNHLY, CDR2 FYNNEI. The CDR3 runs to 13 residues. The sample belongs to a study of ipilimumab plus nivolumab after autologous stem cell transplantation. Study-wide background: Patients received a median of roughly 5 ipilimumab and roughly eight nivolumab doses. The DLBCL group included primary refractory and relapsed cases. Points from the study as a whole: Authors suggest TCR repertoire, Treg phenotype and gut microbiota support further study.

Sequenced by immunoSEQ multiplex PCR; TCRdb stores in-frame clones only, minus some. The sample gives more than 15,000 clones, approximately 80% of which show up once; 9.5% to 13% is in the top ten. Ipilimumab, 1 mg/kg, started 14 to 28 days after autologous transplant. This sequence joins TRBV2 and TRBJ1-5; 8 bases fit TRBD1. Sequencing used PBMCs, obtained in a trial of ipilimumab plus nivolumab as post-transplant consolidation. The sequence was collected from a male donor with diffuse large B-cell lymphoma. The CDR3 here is CASRRTGSEPQHF. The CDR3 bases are TGTGCCAGCAGAAGGACAGGGTCCGAGCCCCAGCATTTT.